The 20 T cell receptor beta chains reported below all come from one sample, sequenced in a study of T cell responses to AZD1222 COVID-19 vaccine. Measured with immunoSEQ multiplex PCR; TCRdb has only the in-frame clones, and not every one. The sample contains more than 85,000 clones, around nine tenths of which appear only once. Here the sequenced sample was peripheral blood, taken on day 0 of AZD1222 vaccination. The source of these receptors is an adult in good health.

The V and J genes are TRBV18 and TRBJ1-1, with D tentatively TRBD1 (5 bases). Trimming removed 6 bases at V and 0 bases at J, with 8 bases between. The CDR3 length is 13 residues. Germline loops: CDR1 KGHSH, CDR2 LQKENI. CDR3: CASSARVNTEAFF. The CDR3 DNA reads as TGTGCCAGCTCGGCCAGGGTGAACACTGAAGCTTTCTTT.

This clone appeared a single time. The V call is TRBV19, the J call TRBJ1-2; maybe TRBD1 (6 bases). This CDR3 has 12 residues. From germline, CDR1 is LNHDA and CDR2 SQIVND (reference sequence). V shed 6 bases and J shed 8 bases, with 13 bases lying between them. CDR3 region: CASSKQGGGYTF. In DNA form, the CDR3 reads TGTGCCAGTAGCAAACAGGGAGGGGGCTACACCTTC.

The V gene is TRBV6-5, the J gene TRBJ2-1; 9 nucleotides match TRBD2. With 8 bases clipped from V and 4 bases from J, the junction kept 6 bases outside the gene matches. The germline V gene encodes CDR1 MNHEY and CDR2 SVGAGI. This CDR3 region has 14 residues. The CDR3 region is CASAASGAYNEQFF. As DNA, the CDR3 is TGTGCCAGCGCCGCTAGCGGGGCTTACAATGAGCAGTTCTTC.

The gene calls are TRBV3-1 (or the pseudogene TRBV3-2) and TRBJ1-5, with 7 bases fitting TRBD1. CDR1 is LGHDT, CDR2 YNNKEL, per germline (reference sequence). CDR3 length equals 15 residues. V lost 2 bases to trimming and J lost 6 bases; unmatched junction nucleotides: 7. CDR3 sequence: CASSQFTTGVQPQHF. The CDR3 nucleotides read TGTGCCAGCAGCCAATTCACAACAGGGGTTCAGCCCCAGCATTTT.

The chain employs TRBV27 and TRBJ2-5, with D possibly called TRBD1 or TRBD2 (6 bases each). Germline CDR1 is MNHEY and CDR2 is SMNVEV (reference sequence). This CDR3 is built from 15 residues. Trimming pared 6 bases from V and 5 bases from J, leaving 19 bases between. Here the CDR3 reads CASSLNPTGGETQYF. CDR3 nucleotides: TGTGCCAGCAGCCTTAACCCGACAGGAGGGGAGACCCAGTACTTC.

The rearrangement links TRBV18 to TRBJ1-4; no firm D call. Trimming pared 0 bases from V and 3 bases from J, leaving 11 bases between. Germline CDR1 is KGHSH and CDR2 is LQKENI. The CDR3 is 16 residues long. CDR3 protein: CASSPPIRAANEKLFF. DNA of the CDR3: TGTGCCAGCTCACCACCAATTCGGGCGGCTAATGAAAAACTGTTTTTT.

J is TRBJ1-2 and V is TRBV4-3; D unresolved. The CDR3 contains 13 residues. Germline CDR1 LGHNA, CDR2 YSLEER. Trimming took 1 base from V and 1 from J, leaving 4 bases between them. The CDR3 region has the DNA TGCGCCAGCAGCCAAGTCGGTAACTATGGCTACACCTTC. Its protein product is CASSQVGNYGYTF.

V and J are TRBV29-1 and TRBJ2-5; maybe TRBD2 (6 bases). Germline V gene lookup returns CDR1 SQVTM and CDR2 ANQGSEA. CDR3 length: 11 residues. Trimming took off 7 bases at V and 7 bases at J, with 13 bases between the two ends. The CDR3 sequence is CSGAGHGTQYF. The CDR3 DNA reads as TGCAGCGGGGCGGGGCATGGGACCCAGTACTTC. Together with reference TRBV29-1 and TRBJ2-5, the CDR3 gives the full variable domain: SAVISQKPSRDICQRGTSLTIQCQVDSQVTMMFWYRQQPGQSLTLIATANQGSEATYESGFVIDKFPISRPNLTFSTLTVSNMSPEDSSIYLCSGAGHGTQYFGPGTRLLVL.

CDR3 DNA sequence: TGTGCCAGCAGCTTAGATTTGGGGACCACTGAAGCTTTCTTT. Protein sequence: CASSLDLGTTEAFF. This chain connects TRBV7-9 to TRBJ1-1; a weak D match, TRBD1 (5 bases). Germline V gives CDR1 SEHNR, CDR2 FQNEAQ (reference sequence). The length of the CDR3 is 14 residues. V gave up 1 base and J gave up 4 bases, with 10 bases separating them.

This chain connects TRBV2 to TRBJ1-1, with D possibly being TRBD1 (6 bases). Germline values: CDR1 SNHLY, CDR2 FYNNEI. V gave up 7 bases and J gave up 2 bases, with 20 bases separating them. The CDR3 totals 16 residues. CDR3 amino acids: CASIRKQGAGNTEAFF. DNA for the CDR3: TGTGCCAGCATACGGAAACAGGGTGCGGGAAACACTGAAGCTTTCTTT.

This clone was counted only a few times. The chain uses TRBV29-1 and TRBJ1-4; TRBD1 agrees at 7 bases. From germline, CDR1 is SQVTM and CDR2 ANQGSEA. J gave up 8 bases and V 4 bases, and 10 bases lay outside the gene matches. The CDR3 runs 14 residues. For the CDR3, the DNA is TGCAGCGTTGGTCTTTCAGGGGGAAGGGAAAAACTGTTTTTT. It codes for CSVGLSGGREKLFF.

This chain uses TRBV5-1 with TRBJ2-1; D might be TRBD1 (5 bases). Trimming cost V 0 bases and J 9 bases, with 10 bases left between them. The CDR3 spans 13 residues. CDR1 and CDR2 from the germline V gene are SGHRS and YFSETQ. The CDR3 loop reads CASSLVSQGEQFF. The DNA for the CDR3 is TGCGCCAGCAGCTTGGTATCGCAGGGTGAGCAGTTCTTC.

The rearrangement joins TRBV6-5 to TRBJ2-3, with 10 bases aligning to TRBD2. The CDR3 is made up of 15 amino acids. The V and J ends lost 7 bases and 4 bases, in that order; junction bases with no gene match: 8. Germline lookup yields CDR1 MNHEY and CDR2 SVGAGI. The CDR3 DNA reads as TGTGCCAGCAAGAAACTAGCGGGACAGTCAGATACGCAGTATTTT. It yields the protein CASKKLAGQSDTQYF.

The chain links TRBV2 to TRBJ1-4; a possible D gene is TRBD1 (6 bases). This CDR3 has 12 amino acids. Trimming shortened V by 3 bases and J by 12 bases, and 11 bases separated the two germline ends. CDR1 is SNHLY and CDR2 is FYNNEI in the germline V gene. The CDR3 DNA follows: TGTGCCAGCAGTGAGGGGGGCAGACAACTGTTTTTT. This codes for CASSEGGRQLFF.

The genes are TRBV6-6 and TRBJ2-1, with a weak D call TRBD2 (7 bases). The CDR3 length is 16 residues. V lost 0 bases and J lost 3, with 12 bases in between. Germline V gene data show CDR1 as MNHNY and CDR2 as SVGAGI (reference sequence). CDR3 DNA: TGTGCCAGCAGTTACTCTCGGGGGGCCCACTACAATGAGCAGTTCTTC. It codes for CASSYSRGAHYNEQFF.

As DNA, the CDR3 is TGCAGCGTTGATTCCGGACAGGGAAACTACGAGCAGTACTTC. Its translation: CSVDSGQGNYEQYF. This chain connects TRBV29-1 to TRBJ2-7, with 8 bases fitting TRBD1. This CDR3 has 14 residues. J lost 3 bases, V lost 3 bases, and 7 bases had no gene match. CDR1 and CDR2 from the germline V gene are SQVTM and ANQGSEA.

J is TRBJ1-5 and V is TRBV6-1; D gene ambiguous. V was clipped by 3 bases and J by 4 bases, with 4 bases between them. The CDR3 extends over 12 amino acids. Germline assignment: CDR1 MNHNS and CDR2 SASEGT. This chain's CDR3 is CASSETNQPQHF. As DNA, the CDR3 is TGTGCCAGCAGTGAGACTAATCAGCCCCAGCATTTT.

The gene calls are TRBV6-6 and TRBJ1-2; weak D call: TRBD1 (6 bases). Germline CDR1 reads MNHNY; CDR2 reads SVGAGI (reference sequence). This CDR3 region has 13 residues. Trimming stripped 5 bases from V and 3 bases from J, with 10 bases between. The CDR3 reads CASSTGFDYGYTF. For the CDR3, the DNA is TGTGCCAGCAGTACAGGGTTCGACTATGGCTACACCTTC.

V and J are TRBV5-4 and TRBJ1-3; TRBD1 might be the D (5 bases). With 2 bases removed from V and 5 bases from J, the gap between germline ends came to 8 bases. The CDR3 extends over 13 amino acids. Looked up from germline, CDR1 is SGHNT and CDR2 is YYREEE (reference sequence). The CDR3 loop is CASSLGQRNTIYF. The CDR3 region has the DNA TGTGCCAGCAGCTTAGGACAACGAAACACCATATATTTT.

V usage is TRBV7-2 and J usage is TRBJ1-2; D is ambiguous. Germline CDR1 is SGHTA and CDR2 is FQGNSA. The V gene lost 7 bases and the J gene lost 1 base, with 16 bases spanning the gap. The CDR3 covers 15 residues. CDR3 residues: CASNQERASNYGYTF. DNA for the CDR3: TGTGCCAGCAACCAAGAACGGGCCAGTAACTATGGCTACACCTTC.